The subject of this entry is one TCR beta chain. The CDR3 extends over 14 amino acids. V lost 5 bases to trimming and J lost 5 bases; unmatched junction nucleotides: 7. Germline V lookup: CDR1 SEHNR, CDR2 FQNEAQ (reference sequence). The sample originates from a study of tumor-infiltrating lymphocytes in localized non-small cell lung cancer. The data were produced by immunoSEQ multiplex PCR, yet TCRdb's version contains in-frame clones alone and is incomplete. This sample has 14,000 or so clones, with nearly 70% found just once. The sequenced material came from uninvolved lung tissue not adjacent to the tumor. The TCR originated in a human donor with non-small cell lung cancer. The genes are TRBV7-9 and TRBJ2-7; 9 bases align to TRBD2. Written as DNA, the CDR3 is TGTGCCAGCAGCCCTCTTAGCGGGGGAAACGAGCAGTACTTC. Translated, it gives CASSPLSGGNEQYF.